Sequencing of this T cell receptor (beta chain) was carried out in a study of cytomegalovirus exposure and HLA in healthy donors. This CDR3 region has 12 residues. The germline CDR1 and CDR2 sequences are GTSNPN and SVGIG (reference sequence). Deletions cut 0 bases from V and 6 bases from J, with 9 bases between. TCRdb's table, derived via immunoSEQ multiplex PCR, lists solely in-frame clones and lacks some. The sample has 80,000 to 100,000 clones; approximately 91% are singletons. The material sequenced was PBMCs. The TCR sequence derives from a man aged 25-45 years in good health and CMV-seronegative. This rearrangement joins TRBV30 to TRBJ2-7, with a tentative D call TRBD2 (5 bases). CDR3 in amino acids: CAWSVRAGEQYF. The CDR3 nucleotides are TGTGCCTGGAGTGTTCGGGCGGGCGAGCAGTACTTC.